This section outlines one T cell receptor beta chain sequence together with its context. Described time point: baseline, week 1 (first vaccination visit). Noted treatment: pre-vaccination baseline after standard-of-care therapy. This entry is derived from a study of a mutant IDH1 vaccine in newly diagnosed glioma. Study-wide context: There were approximately 60% males and roughly 38% females among treated patients, whose mean age was approximately 44 years. Patients had received radiotherapy, temozolomide, or both previously, most receiving both.

Germline V gene data show CDR1 as SGHRS and CDR2 as YFSETQ. Between the trimmed V and J ends, which lost 1 base and 9 bases, there was a span of 8 bases. CDR3 size: 12 residues. The protocol was immunoSEQ multiplex PCR, while the TCRdb copy is restricted to in-frame clones and leaves out a portion. The sample lists 75,000 to 100,000 clones, roughly 90% seen once, with approximately 0.57% in the top ten. The receptor was isolated from a woman in her 50s with glioma. Here the sequenced sample was PBMCs, taken from a glioma patient treated with radiotherapy, temozolomide or both. The chain has TRBV5-1 and TRBJ2-1; D is unclear. CDR3 region: CASSLKGSEQFF. In DNA form, the CDR3 reads TGCGCCAGCAGCTTGAAAGGAAGTGAGCAGTTCTTC.